This TCR beta chain is from a study of identical twins. General study results and limits: Analyses of zero insertions could be partly confounded by invariant MAIT and iNKT cells. Conclusions rested on cross-sectional statistics rather than following the same donors.

Concerning this clonotype itself: Its antigen is not known.

TCRdb passed the 5' RACE reads through MiXCR, listing each CDR3 protein once. Of some 1,700,000 distinct CDR3 sequences in the sample, under 35% were seen once. Germline loops: CDR1 MNHEY, CDR2 SMNVEV (reference sequence). The V and J ends lost 7 bases and 1 base respectively, with 14 bases between them. The CDR3 runs 14 residues. The sequenced material came from cord blood. V gene TRBV27 combines with J gene TRBJ2-7; D is perhaps TRBD2 (6 bases). The clonotype comes from a newborn girl in good health. The CDR3 coding sequence is TGTGCCAGCAAGTCGGCTAGCGCGTCCTACGAGCAGTACTTC. Its protein product is CASKSASASYEQYF.